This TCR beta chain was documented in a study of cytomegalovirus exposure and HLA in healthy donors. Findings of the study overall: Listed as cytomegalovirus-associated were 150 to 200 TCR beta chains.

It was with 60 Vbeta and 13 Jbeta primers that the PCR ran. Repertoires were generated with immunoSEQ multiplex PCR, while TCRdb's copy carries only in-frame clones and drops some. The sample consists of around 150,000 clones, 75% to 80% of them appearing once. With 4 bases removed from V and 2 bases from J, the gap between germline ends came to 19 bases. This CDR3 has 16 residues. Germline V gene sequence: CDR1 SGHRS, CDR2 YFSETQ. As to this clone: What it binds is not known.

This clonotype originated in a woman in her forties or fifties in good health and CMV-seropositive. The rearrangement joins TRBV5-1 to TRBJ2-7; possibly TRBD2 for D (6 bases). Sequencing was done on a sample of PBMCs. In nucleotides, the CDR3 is TGCGCCAGCAGCGGGGCGGAAGGGACGGGGGCCTACGAGCAGTACTTC. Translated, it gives CASSGAEGTGAYEQYF.